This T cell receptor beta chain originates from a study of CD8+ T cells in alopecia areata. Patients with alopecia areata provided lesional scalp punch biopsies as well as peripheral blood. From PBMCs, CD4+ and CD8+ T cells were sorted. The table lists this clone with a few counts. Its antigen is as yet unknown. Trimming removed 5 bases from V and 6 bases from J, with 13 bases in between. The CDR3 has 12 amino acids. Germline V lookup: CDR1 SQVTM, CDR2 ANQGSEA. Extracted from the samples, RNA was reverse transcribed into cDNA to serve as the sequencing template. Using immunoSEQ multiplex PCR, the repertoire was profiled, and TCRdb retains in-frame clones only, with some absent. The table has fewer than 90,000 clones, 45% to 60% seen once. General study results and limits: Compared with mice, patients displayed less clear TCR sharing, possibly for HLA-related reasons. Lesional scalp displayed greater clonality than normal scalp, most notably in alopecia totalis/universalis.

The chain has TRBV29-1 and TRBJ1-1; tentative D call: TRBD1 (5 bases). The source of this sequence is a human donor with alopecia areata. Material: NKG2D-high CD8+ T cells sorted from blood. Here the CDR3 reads CSVPGFRAEAFF. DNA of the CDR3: TGCAGCGTTCCAGGGTTCCGGGCTGAAGCTTTCTTT.